The TCR beta chain described here comes from a study of response to subunit inactivated influenza vaccine. General study results and limits: Researchers suggested that each seasonal influenza vaccination recruits few new T cells.

This clonotype occurred many times. Antigen: not known. TCRdb passed the RT-PCR reads through MiXCR, listing each CDR3 protein once. Among approximately 490,000 distinct CDR3 sequences listed, approximately 7.3% were seen once. CDR1 is LGHNA, CDR2 YSLEER, per germline. V was trimmed by 2 bases and J by 4 bases, leaving 8 bases between them. The CDR3 covers 13 residues. Material: PBMCs from blood, obtained 23 to 25 months after vaccination. The chain couples TRBV4-3 to TRBJ1-1; D uncertain. This TCR derives from a man aged 45 to 75 who received an inactivated influenza vaccine. In DNA form, the CDR3 reads TGCGCCAGCAGCCAAAGTAGGGTCACTGAAGCTTTCTTT. Residues: CASSQSRVTEAFF.